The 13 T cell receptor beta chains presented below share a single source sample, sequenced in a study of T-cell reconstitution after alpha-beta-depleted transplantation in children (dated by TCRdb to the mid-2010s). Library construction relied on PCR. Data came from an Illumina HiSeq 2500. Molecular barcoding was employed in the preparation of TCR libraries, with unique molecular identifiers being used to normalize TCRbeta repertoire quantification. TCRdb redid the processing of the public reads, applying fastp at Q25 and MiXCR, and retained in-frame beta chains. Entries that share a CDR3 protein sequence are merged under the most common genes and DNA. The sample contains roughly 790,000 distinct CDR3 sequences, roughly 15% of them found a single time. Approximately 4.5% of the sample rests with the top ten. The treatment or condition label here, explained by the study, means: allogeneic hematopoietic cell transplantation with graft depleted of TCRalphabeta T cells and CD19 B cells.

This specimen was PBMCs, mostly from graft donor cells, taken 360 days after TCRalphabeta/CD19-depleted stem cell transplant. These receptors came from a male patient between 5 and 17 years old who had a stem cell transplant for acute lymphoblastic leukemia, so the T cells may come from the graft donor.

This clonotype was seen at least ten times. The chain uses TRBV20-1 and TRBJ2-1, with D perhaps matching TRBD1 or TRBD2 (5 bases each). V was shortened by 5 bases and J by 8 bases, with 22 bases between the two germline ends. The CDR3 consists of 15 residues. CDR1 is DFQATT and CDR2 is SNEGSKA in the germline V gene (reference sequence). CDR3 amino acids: CSAPLAASKGDEQFF. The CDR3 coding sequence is TGCAGTGCTCCTCTCGCGGCTAGCAAAGGGGATGAGCAGTTCTTC.

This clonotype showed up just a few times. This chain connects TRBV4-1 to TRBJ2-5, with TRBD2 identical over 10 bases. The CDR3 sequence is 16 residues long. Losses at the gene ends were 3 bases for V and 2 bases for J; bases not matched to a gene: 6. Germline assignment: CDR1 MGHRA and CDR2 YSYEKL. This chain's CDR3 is CASSQSGRANQETQYF. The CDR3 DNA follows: TGCGCCAGCAGCCAGAGCGGGAGGGCCAATCAAGAGACCCAGTACTTC.

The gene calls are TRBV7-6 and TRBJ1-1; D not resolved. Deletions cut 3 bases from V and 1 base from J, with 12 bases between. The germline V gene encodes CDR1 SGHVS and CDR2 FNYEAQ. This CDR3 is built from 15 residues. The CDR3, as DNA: TGTGCCAGCAGCTTCTTGTTCCCAGGGAACACTGAAGCTTTCTTT. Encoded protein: CASSFLFPGNTEAFF.

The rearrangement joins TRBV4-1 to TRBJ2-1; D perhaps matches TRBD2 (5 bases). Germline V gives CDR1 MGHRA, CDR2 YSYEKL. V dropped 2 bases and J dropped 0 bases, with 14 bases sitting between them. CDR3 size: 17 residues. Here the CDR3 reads CASSQPHLGSSYNEQFF. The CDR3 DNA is TGCGCCAGCAGCCAACCTCACCTAGGGAGCTCCTACAATGAGCAGTTCTTC.

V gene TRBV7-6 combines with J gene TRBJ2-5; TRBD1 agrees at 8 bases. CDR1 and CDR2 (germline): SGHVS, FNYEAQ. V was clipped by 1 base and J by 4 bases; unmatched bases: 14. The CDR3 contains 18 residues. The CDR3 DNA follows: TGTGCCAGCAGCTTAGGGATAATAGACAGGGGACCGGGAGAGACCCAGTACTTC. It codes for CASSLGIIDRGPGETQYF.

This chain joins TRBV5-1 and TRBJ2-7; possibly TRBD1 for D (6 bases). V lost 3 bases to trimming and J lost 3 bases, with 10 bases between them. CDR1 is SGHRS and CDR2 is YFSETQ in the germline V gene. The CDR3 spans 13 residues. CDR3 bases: TGCGCCAGCAGCTCTAGACAGGACTACGAGCAGTACTTC. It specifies CASSSRQDYEQYF.

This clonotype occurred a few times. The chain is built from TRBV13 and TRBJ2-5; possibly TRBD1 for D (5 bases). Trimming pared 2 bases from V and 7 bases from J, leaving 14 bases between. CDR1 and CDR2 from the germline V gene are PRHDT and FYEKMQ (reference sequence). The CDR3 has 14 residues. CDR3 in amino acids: CASSLRGTSGTQYF. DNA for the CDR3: TGTGCCAGCAGCTTAAGGGGCACTTCTGGGACCCAGTACTTC.

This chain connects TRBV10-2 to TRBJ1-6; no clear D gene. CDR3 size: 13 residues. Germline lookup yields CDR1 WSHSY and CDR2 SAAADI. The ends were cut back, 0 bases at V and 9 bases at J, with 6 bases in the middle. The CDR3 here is CASSESKVSPLHF. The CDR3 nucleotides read TGCGCCAGCAGTGAGTCGAAGGTTTCACCCCTCCACTTT.

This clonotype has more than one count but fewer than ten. The CDR3: CASSSPREGGELFF. In DNA, the CDR3 is TGTGCCAGCAGCTCCCCGCGGGAGGGCGGGGAGCTGTTTTTT. This chain connects TRBV7-9 to TRBJ2-2; 9 bases align to TRBD2. Germline V CDR1 and CDR2: SEHNR, FQNEAQ (reference sequence). Losses at the gene ends were 4 bases for V and 7 bases for J; bases not matched to a gene: 4. This CDR3 has 14 amino acids. Combining the CDR3 with reference TRBV7-9 and TRBJ2-2 gives the whole variable domain DTGVSQNPRHKITKRGQNVTFRCDPISEHNRLYWYRQTLGQGPEFLTYFQNEAQLEKSRLLSDRFSAERPKGSFSTLEIQRTEQGDSAMYLCASSSPREGGELFFGEGSRLTVL.

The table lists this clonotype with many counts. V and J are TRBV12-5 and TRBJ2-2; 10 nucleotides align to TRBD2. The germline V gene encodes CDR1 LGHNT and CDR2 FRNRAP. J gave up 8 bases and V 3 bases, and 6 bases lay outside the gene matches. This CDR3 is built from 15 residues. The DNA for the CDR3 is TGTGCTAGTGGTTTATTCGGACTAGCGGAGGGGGAGCTGTTTTTT. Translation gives CASGLFGLAEGELFF.

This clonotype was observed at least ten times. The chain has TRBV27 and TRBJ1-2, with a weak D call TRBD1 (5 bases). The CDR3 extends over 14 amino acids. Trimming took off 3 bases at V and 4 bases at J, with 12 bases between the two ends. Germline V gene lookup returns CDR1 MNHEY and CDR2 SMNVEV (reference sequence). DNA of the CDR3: TGTGCCAGCAGTTTTTCGGGGGTGGGCTATGGCTACACCTTC. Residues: CASSFSGVGYGYTF.

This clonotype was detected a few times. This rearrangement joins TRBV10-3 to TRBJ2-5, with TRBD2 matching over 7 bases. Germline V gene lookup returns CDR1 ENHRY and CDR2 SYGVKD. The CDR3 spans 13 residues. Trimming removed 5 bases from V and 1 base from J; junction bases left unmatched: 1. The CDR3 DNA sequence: TGTGCCATCAGTACTAGCGCCCAAGAGACCCAGTACTTC. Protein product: CAISTSAQETQYF.

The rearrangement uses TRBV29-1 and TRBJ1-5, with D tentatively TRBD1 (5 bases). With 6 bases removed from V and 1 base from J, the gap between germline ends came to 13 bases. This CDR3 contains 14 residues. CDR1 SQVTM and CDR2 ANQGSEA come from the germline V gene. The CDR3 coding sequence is TGCAGCGTGTGGGGGGGTTCAAGCAATCAGCCCCAGCATTTT. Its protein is CSVWGGSSNQPQHF.